The clone carrying this T cell receptor (beta chain) is a singleton in its sample. Its antigen is unidentified. The same CDR3 can be traced to other DNA sequences in this sample. V lost 0 bases, J lost 4 bases, and 5 bases stayed unmatched. Germline V lookup: CDR1 LGHNA, CDR2 YSLEER. The CDR3 spans 15 residues. This sample is part of a study of cytomegalovirus exposure and HLA in healthy donors. Study findings and constraints: HLA alleles showed associations with about 15,000 TCR beta sequences in a later analysis, at a 0.05 false discovery rate. Most of the TCR beta V segments (in an earlier analysis) were productive either about 87% or about 30% of the time.

In the PCR, 60 Vbeta and 13 Jbeta primers were used. Using immunoSEQ multiplex PCR, the repertoire was profiled, and TCRdb retains in-frame clones only, with some absent. The sample has tens of thousands of clones, approximately 79% seen once. This TCR derives from a female donor in good health and CMV-seronegative. Source material: PBMCs. The rearrangement joins TRBV4-3 to TRBJ1-1; TRBD1 matches 7 bases. In nucleotides, the CDR3 is TGCGCCAGCAGCCAAGATAGGACAGGAGGCACTGAAGCTTTCTTT. This codes for CASSQDRTGGTEAFF.